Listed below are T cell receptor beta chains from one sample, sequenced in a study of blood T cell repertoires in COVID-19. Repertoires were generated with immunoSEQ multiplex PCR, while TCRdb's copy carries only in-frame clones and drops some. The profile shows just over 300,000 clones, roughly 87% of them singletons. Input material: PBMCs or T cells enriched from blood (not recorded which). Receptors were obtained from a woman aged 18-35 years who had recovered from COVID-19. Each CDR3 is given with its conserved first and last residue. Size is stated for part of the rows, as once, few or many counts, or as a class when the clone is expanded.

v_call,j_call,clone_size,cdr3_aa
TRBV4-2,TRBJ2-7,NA,CASSQDNSGGSYEQYF
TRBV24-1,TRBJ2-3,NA,CATSDFKDTQYF
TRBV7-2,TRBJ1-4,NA,CASSLAGGFEKLFF
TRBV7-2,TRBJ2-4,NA,CASSQRQGIQYF
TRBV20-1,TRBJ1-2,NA,CSASRGFGYYGYTF
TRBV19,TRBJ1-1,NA,CASEGLAGLTEAFF
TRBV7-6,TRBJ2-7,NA,CASSLGTGWSYEQYF
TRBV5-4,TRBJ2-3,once,CASTDIGARDTQYF
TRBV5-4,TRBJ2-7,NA,CASSLGTSDYEQYF
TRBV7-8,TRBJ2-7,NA,CASSLHFPRFYEQYF
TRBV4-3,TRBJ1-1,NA,CASSQDRGSTEAFF
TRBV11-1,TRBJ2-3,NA,CASSRTSGSTDTQYF
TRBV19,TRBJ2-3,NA,CASSPRTSGSITDTQYF
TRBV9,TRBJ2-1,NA,CASSGADYLYNEQFF
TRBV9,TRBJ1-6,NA,CASSVDRRGNAFRKRLDSPLHF
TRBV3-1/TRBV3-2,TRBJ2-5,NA,CASSQDNPSPETQYF
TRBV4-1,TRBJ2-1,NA,CASSQGSGTNNEQFF
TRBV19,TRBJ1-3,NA,CASSISTGMAGNTIYF
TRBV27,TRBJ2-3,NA,CASSFIGTSGSRADTQYF
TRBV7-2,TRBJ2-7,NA,CASSSRAGGPGRDEQYF
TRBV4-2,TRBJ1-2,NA,CASSQVAQGATGYGYTF
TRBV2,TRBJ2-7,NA,CASSEGPGNSYEQYF
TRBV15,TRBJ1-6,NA,CATSKYNSPLHF
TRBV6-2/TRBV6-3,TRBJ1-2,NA,CASSRALGYTF
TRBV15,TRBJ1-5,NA,CATSRGSGRENQPQHF
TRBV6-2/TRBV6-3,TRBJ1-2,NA,CASSYRRDIGRYTF
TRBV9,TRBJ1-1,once,CASSVGLQAVSGTEAFF
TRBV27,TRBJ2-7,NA,CASSFGTGGYEQYF
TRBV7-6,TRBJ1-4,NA,CASSSRRSNEKLFF
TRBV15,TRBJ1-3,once,CATSRDSPPTGSGNTIYF
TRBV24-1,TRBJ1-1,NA,CATSSKGQGNTEAFF
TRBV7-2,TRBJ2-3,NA,CASSLRAGGLGSTDTQYF
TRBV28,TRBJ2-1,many,CASSLGQGKEIF
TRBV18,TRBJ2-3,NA,CASSLLGGAGTDTQYF
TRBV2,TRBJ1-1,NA,CASSLGHRNTEAFF
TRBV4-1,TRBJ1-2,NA,CASSQEAGGGYGYTF
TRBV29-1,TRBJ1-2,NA,CSVGDRYYGYTF
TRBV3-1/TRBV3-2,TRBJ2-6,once,CASSLSGANVLTF
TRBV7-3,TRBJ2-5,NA,CASSLIGAAQETQYF
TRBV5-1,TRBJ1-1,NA,CASSLRPPGGNTEAFF
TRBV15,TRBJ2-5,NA,CATSRARLETQYF
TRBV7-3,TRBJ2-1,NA,CASSFSLNEQFF
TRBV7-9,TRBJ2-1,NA,CASSLFPSSYNEQFF
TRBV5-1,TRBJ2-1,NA,CASSLGTSGRWEQFF
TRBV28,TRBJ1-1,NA,CASRSKGQLNTEAFF
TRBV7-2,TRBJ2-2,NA,CASSFQLTSDGELFF
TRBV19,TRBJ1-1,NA,CASSMDSWNTEAFF
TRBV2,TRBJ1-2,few,CASSLETGSYGYTF
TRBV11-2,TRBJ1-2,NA,CASSLARGGLDGYTF
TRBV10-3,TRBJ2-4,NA,CAISESVTLAKNIQYF
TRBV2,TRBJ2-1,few,CASSGSDRAGGNEQFF
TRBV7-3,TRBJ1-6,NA,CASSPQGDNSPLHF
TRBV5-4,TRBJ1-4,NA,CAGLKGGPRATNEKLFF
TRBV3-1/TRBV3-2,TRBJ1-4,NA,CASSFRDRGTEKLFF